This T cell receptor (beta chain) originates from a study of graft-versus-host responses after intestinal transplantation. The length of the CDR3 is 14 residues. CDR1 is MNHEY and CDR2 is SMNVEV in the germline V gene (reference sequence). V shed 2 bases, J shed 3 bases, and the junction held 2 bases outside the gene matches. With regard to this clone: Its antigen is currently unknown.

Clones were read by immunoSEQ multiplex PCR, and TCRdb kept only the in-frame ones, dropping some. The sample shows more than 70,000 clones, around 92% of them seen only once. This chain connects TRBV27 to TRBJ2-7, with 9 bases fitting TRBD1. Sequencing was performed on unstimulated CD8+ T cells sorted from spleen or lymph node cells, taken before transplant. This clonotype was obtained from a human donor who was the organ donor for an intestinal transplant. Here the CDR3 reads CASSLRGQGYEQYF. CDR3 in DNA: TGTGCCAGCAGTTTAAGGGGACAGGGCTACGAGCAGTACTTC.